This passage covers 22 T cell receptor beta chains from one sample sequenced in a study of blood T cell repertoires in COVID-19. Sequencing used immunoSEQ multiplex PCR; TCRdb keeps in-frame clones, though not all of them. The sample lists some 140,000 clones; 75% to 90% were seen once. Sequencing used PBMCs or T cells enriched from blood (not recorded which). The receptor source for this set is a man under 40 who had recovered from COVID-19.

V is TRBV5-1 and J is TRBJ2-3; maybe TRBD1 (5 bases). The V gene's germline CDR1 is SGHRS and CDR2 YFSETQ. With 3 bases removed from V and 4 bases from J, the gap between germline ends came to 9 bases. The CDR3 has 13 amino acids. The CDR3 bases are TGCGCCAGCAGCTATAGGGGTTCAGATACGCAGTATTTT. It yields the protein CASSYRGSDTQYF.

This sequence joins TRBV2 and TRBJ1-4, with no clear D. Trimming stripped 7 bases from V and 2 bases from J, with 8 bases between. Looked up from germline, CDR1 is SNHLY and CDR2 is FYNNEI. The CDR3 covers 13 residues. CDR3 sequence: CASTTLTNEKLFF. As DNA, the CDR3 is TGTGCCAGCACGACACTGACTAATGAAAAACTGTTTTTT.

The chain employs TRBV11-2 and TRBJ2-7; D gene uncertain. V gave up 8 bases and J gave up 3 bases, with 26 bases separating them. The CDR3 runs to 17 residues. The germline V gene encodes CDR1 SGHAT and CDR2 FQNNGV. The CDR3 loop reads CASALGPTEFLNYEQYF. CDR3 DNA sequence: TGTGCCAGCGCCCTGGGCCCCACGGAATTCCTCAACTACGAGCAGTACTTC.

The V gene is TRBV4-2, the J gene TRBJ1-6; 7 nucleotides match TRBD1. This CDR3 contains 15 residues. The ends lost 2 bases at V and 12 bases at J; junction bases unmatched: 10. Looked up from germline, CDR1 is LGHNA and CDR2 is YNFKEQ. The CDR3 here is CASSQLAGGREPLHF. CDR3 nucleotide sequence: TGTGCCAGCAGCCAACTGGCAGGGGGAAGGGAACCCCTCCACTTT.

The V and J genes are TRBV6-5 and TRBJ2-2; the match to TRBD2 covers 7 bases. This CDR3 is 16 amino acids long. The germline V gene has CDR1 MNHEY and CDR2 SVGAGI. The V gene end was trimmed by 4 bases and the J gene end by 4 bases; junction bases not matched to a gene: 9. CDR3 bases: TGTGCCAGCAGTTTGAGTCGCGGGAGAGGCACCGGGGAGCTGTTTTTT. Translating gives CASSLSRGRGTGELFF.

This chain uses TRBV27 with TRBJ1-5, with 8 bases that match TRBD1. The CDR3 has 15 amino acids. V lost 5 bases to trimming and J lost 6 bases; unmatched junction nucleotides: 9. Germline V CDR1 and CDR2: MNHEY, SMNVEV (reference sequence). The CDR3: CASSPSTGVLQPQHF. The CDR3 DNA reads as TGTGCCAGCAGTCCCTCGACAGGGGTTCTTCAGCCCCAGCATTTT.

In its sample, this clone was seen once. The CDR3 sequence: CASSLSGGVGTEAFF. The CDR3 bases are TGTGCCAGCAGTTTATCAGGGGGGGTGGGCACTGAAGCTTTCTTT. The chain combines TRBV27 with TRBJ1-1, with a possible D match to TRBD1 (6 bases). This CDR3 is built from 15 residues. Germline CDR1 reads MNHEY; CDR2 reads SMNVEV (reference sequence). V was shortened by 0 bases and J by 4 bases, with 12 bases between the two germline ends.

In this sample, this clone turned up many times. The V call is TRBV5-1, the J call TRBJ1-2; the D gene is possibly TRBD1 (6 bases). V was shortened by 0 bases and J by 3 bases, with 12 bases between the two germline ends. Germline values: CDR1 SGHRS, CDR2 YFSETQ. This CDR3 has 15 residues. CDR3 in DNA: TGCGCCAGCAGCTTGGGGACATACAGGGACTATGGCTACACCTTC. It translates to CASSLGTYRDYGYTF.

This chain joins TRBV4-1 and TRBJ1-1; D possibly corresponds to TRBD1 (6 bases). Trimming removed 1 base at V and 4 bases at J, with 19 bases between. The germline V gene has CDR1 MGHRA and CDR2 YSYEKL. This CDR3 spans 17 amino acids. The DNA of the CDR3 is TGCGCCAGCAGCCAAGTGGTGGGTTGGGGGGGCGGCACTGAAGCTTTCTTT. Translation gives CASSQVVGWGGGTEAFF.

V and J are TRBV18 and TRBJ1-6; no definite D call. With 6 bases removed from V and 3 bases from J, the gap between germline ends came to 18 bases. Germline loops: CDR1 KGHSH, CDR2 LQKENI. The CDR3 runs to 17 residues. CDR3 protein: CASSQTEVLRYNSPLHF. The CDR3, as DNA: TGTGCCAGCTCCCAGACCGAAGTACTACGCTATAATTCACCCCTCCACTTT.

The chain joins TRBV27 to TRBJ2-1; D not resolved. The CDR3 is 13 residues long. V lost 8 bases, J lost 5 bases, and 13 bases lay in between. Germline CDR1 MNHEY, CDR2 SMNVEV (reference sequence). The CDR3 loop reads CASRLRSHNEQFF. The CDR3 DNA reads TGTGCCAGCCGCCTTCGGAGCCACAATGAGCAGTTCTTC.

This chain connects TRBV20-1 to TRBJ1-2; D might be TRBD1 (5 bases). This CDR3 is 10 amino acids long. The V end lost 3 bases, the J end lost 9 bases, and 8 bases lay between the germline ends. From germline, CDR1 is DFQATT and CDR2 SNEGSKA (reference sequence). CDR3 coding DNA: TGCAGTGCTAGTGCAGGGAGCTACACCTTC. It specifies CSASAGSYTF.

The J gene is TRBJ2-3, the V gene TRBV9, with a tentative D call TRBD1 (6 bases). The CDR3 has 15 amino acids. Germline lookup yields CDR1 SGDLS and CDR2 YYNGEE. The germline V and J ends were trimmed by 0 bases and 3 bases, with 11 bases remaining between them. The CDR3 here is CASSVDGGWTDTQYF. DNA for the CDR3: TGTGCCAGCAGCGTAGATGGGGGCTGGACAGATACGCAGTATTTT.

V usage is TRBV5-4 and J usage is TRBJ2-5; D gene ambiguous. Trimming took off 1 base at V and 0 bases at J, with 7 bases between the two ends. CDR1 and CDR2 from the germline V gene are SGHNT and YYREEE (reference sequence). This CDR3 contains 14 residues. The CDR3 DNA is TGTGCCAGCAGCTTGCCGGCGGACCAAGAGACCCAGTACTTC. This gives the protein CASSLPADQETQYF.

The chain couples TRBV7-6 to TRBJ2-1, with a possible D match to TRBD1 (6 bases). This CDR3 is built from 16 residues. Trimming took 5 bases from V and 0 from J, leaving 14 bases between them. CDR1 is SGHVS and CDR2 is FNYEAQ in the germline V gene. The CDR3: CASSADGTRSYNEQFF. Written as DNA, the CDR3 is TGTGCCAGCAGCGCTGATGGGACACGCTCCTACAATGAGCAGTTCTTC. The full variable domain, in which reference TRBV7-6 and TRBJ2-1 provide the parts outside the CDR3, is GAGVSQSPRYKVTKRGQDVALRCDPISGHVSLYWYRQALGQGPEFLTYFNYEAQQDKSGLPNDRFSAERPEGSISTLTIQRTEQRDSAMYRCASSADGTRSYNEQFFGPGTRLTVL.

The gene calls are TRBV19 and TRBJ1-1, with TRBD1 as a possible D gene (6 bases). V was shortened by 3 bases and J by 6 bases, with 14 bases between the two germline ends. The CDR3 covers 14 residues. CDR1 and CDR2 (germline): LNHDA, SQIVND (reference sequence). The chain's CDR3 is CASSITGYNAEAFF. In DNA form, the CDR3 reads TGTGCCAGTAGTATCACAGGGTATAATGCTGAAGCTTTCTTT.

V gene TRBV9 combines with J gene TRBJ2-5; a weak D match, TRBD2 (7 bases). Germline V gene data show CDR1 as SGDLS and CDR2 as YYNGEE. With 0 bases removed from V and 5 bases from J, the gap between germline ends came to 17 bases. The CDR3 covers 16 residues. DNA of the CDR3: TGTGCCAGCAGCGTAGGCGGGGCGGGGGCGCAGGAGACCCAGTACTTC. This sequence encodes CASSVGGAGAQETQYF.

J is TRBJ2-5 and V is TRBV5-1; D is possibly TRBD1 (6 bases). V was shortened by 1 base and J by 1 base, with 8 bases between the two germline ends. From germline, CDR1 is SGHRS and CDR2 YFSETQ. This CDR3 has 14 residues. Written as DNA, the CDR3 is TGCGCCAGCAGCTTGTCGGACAGCCAAGAGACCCAGTACTTC. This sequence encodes CASSLSDSQETQYF. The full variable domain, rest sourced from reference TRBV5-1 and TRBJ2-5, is KAGVTQTPRYLIKTRGQQVTLSCSPISGHRSVSWYQQTPGQGLQFLFEYFSETQRNKGNFPGRFSGRQFSNSRSEMNVSTLELGDSALYLCASSLSDSQETQYFGPGTRLLVL.

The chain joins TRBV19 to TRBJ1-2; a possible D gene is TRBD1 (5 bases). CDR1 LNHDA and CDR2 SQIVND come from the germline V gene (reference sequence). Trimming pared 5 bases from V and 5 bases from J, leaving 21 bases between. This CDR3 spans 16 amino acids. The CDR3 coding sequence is TGTGCCAGTAGTGTTGGGGGGACCGAAAAATTATATGGCTACACCTTC. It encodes CASSVGGTEKLYGYTF.

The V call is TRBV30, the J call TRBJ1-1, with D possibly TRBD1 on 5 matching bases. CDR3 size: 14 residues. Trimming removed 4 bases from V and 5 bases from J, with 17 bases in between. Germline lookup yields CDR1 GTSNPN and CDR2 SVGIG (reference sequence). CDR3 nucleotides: TGTGCCTGGACAGGGAGGAGGGTCATAACTGAAGCTTTCTTT. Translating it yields CAWTGRRVITEAFF.

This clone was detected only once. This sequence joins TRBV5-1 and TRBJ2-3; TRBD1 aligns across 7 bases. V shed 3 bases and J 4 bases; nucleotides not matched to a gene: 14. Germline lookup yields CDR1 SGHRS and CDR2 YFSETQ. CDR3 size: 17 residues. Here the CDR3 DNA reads TGCGCCAGCAGCTCTCCGGGACAGAAGGTCGACGCAGATACGCAGTATTTT. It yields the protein CASSSPGQKVDADTQYF.

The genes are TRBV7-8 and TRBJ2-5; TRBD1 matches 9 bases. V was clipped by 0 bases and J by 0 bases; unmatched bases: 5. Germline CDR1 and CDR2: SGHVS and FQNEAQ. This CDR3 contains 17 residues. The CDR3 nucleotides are TGTGCCAGCAGCTTAGCGCTTTGGACAGGGGACCAAGAGACCCAGTACTTC. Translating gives CASSLALWTGDQETQYF.